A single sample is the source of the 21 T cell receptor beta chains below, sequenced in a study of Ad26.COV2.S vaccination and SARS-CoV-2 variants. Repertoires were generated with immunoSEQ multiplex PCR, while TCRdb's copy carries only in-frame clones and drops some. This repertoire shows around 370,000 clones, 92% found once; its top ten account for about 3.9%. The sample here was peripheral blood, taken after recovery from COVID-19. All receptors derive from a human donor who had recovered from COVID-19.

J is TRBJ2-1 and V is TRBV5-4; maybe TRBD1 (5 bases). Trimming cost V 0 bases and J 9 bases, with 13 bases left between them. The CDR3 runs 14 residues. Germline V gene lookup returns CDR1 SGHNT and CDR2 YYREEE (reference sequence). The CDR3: CASSLAAGSGEQFF. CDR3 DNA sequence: TGTGCCAGCAGCTTGGCCGCAGGGTCAGGTGAGCAGTTCTTC.

The CDR3 loop is CASINNEQFF. The DNA for the CDR3 is TGTGCCAGCATTAACAATGAGCAGTTCTTC. The J gene is TRBJ2-1, the V gene TRBV5-6; D is ambiguous. The CDR3 runs to 10 residues. V was cut by 6 bases and J by 5 bases, with 3 bases left in between. CDR1 and CDR2 (germline): SGHDT, YYEEEE.

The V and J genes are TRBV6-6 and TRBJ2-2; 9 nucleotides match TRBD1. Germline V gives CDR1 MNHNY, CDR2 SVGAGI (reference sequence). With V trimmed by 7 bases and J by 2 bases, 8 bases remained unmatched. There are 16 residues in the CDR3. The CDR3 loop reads CASMVPGQGNTGELFF. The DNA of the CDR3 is TGTGCCAGCATGGTACCGGGACAGGGAAACACCGGGGAGCTGTTTTTT.

The CDR3 reads CASSPLGVLSEQYF. The CDR3 DNA reads TGTGCCAGCAGCCCGTTGGGGGTCCTGTCCGAGCAGTACTTC. The V call is TRBV7-9, the J call TRBJ2-7; D may be TRBD1 or TRBD2 (5 bases each). In germline, CDR1 is SEHNR, CDR2 FQNEAQ (reference sequence). The V end was cut by 5 bases, the J end by 6 bases, with 17 bases between. The CDR3 sequence is 14 residues long.

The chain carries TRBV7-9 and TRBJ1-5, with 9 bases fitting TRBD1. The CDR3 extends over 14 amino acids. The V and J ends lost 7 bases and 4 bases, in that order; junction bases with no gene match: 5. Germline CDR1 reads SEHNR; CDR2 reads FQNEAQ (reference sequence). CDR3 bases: TGTGCCAGCACGCCGACAGGGGGAAATCAGCCCCAGCATTTT. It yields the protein CASTPTGGNQPQHF.

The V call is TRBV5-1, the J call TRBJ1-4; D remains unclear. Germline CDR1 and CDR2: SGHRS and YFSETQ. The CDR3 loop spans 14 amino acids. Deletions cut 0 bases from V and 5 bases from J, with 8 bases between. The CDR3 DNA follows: TGCGCCAGCAGCTTGGGGCAGGTCAATGAAAAACTGTTTTTT. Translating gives CASSLGQVNEKLFF.

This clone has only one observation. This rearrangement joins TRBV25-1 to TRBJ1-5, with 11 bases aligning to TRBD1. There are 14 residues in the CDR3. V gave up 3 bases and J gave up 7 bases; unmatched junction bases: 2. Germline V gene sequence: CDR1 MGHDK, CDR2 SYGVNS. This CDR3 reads CASSDGTGGQPQHF. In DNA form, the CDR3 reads TGTGCCAGCAGTGACGGGACAGGGGGGCAGCCCCAGCATTTT.

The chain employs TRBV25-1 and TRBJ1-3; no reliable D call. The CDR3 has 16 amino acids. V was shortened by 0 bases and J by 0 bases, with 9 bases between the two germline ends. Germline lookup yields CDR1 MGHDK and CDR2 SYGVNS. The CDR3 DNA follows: TGTGCCAGCAGTGAATATGGCGTACCCTCTGGAAACACCATATATTTT. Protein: CASSEYGVPSGNTIYF.

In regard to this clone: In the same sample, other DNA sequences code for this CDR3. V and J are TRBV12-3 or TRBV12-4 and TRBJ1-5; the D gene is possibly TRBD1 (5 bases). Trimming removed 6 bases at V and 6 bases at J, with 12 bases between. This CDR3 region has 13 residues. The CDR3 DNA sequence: TGTGCCAGCAGCCCTCAGGGACCTCAGCCCCAGCATTTT. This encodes CASSPQGPQPQHF.

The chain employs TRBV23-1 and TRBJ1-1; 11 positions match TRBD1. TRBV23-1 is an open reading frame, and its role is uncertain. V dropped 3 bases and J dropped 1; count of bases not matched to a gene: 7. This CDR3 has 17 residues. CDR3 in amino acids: CASSHPGQGEGNTEAFF. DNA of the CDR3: TGCGCCAGCAGTCACCCGGGACAGGGGGAGGGGAACACTGAAGCTTTCTTT.

CDR3 amino acids: CASSLEGSQYF. The CDR3 nucleotides are TGCGCCAGCAGCTTGGAGGGTTCACAGTACTTC. This rearrangement joins TRBV5-1 to TRBJ2-7; D is unresolved. This CDR3 has 11 residues. Germline V gene data show CDR1 as SGHRS and CDR2 as YFSETQ. The ends were cut back, 0 bases at V and 10 bases at J, with 8 bases in the middle.

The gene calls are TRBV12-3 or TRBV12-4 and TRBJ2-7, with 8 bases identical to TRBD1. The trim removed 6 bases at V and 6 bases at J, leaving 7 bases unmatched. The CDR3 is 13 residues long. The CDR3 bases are TGTGCCAGCAGCATGACAGGGGCGGGCGAGCAGTACTTC. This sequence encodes CASSMTGAGEQYF.

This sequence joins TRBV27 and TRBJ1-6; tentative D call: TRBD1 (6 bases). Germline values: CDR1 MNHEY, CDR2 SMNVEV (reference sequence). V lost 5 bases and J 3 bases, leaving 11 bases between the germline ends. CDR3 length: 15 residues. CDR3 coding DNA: TGTGCCAGCAGTCCGGACAGCCTCTATAATTCACCCCTCCACTTT. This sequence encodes CASSPDSLYNSPLHF.

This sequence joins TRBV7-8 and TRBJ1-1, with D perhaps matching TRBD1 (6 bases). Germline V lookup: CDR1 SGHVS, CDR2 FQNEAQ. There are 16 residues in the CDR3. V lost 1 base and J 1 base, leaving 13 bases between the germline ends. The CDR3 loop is CASSLGAQGPNTEAFF. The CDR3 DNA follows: TGTGCCAGCAGCTTAGGTGCGCAGGGGCCGAACACTGAAGCTTTCTTT.

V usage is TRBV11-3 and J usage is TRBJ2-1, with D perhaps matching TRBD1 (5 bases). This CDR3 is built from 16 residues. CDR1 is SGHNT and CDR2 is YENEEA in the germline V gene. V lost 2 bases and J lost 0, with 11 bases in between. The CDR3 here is CASSLPGSSSYNEQFF. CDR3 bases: TGTGCCAGCAGCTTACCAGGGTCAAGCTCCTACAATGAGCAGTTCTTC. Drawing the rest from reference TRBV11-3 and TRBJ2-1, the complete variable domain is EAGVVQSPRYKIIEKKQPVAFWCNPISGHNTLYWYLQNLGQGPELLIRYENEEAVDDSQLPKDRFSAERLKGVDSTLKIQPAELGDSAVYLCASSLPGSSSYNEQFFGPGTRLTVL.

CDR3 protein: CASTPGAASYEQYF. CDR3 bases: TGTGCCAGTACCCCAGGCGCGGCCTCCTACGAGCAGTACTTC. The chain links TRBV19 to TRBJ2-7; D is unclear. Trimming removed 7 bases at V and 0 bases at J, with 13 bases between. The length of the CDR3 is 14 residues. Per germline, CDR1 LNHDA and CDR2 SQIVND (reference sequence).

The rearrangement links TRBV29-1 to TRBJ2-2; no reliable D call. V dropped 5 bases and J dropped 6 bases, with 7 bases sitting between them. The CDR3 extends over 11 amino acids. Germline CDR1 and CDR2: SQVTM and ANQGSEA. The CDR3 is CSVFFSGELFF. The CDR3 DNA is TGCAGCGTTTTTTTTTCCGGGGAGCTGTTTTTT.

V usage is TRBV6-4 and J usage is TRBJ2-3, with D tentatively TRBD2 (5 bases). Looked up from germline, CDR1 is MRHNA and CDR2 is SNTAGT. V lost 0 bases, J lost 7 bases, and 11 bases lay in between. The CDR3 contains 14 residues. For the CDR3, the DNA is TGTGCCAGCAGTGACTCCTCGGGGTTCAATACGCAGTATTTT. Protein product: CASSDSSGFNTQYF.

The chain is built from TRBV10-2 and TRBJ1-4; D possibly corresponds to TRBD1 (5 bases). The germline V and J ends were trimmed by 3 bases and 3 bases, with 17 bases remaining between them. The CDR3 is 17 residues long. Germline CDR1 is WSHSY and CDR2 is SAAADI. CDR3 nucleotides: TGCGCCAGCAGTGATTGGGCAGGGAAGGGTCCTAATGAAAAACTGTTTTTT. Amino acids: CASSDWAGKGPNEKLFF.

The CDR3 coding sequence is TGTGCCAGCAGCGTTCAGGGTGAGCAGTACTTC. Protein: CASSVQGEQYF. The rearrangement links TRBV13 to TRBJ2-7; tentative D call: TRBD1 (5 bases). The length of the CDR3 is 11 residues. CDR1 and CDR2 (germline): PRHDT, FYEKMQ (reference sequence). The V end was cut by 5 bases, the J end by 7 bases, with 9 bases between.

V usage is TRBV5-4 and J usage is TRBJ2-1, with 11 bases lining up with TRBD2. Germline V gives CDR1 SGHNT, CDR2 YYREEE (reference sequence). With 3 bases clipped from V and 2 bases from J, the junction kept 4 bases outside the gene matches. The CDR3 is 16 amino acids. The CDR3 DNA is TGTGCCAGCAGCTCGCCGACTAGCGGGGCCTACAATGAGCAGTTCTTC. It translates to CASSSPTSGAYNEQFF.